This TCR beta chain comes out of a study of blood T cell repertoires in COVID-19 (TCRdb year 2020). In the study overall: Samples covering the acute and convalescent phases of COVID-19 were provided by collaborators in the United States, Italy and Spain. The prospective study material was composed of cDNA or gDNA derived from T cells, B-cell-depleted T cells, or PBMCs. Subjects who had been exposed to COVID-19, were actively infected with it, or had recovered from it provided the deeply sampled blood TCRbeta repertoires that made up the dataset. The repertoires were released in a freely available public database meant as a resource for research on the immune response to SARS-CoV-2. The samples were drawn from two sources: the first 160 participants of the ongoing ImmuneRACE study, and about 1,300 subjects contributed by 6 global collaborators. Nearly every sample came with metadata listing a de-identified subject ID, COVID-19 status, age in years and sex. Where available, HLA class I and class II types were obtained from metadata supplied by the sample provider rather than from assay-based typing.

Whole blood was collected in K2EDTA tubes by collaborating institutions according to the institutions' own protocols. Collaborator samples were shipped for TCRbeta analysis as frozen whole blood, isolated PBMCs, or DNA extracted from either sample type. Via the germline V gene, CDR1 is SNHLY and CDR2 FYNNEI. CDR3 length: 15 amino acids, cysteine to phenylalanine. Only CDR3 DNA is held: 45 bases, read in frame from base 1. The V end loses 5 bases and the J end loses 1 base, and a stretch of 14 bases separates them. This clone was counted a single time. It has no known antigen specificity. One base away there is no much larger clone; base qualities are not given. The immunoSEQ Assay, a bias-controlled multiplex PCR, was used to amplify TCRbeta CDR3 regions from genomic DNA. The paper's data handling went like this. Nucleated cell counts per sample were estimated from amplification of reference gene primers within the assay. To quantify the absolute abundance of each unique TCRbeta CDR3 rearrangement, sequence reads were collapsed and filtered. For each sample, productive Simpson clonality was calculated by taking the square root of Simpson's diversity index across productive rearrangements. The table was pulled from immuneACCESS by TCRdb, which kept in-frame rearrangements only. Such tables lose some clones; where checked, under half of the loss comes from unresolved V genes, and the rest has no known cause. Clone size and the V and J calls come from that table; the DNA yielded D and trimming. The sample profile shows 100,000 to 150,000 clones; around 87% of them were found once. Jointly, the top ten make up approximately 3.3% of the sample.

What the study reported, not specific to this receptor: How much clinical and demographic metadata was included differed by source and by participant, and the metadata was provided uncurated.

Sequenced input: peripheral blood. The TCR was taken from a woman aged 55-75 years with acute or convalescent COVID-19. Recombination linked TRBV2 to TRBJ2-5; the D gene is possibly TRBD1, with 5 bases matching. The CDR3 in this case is CASSKPQGPQETQYF. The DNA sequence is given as TGTGCCAGCAGTAAACCCCAGGGTCCCCAAGAGACCCAGTACTTC.